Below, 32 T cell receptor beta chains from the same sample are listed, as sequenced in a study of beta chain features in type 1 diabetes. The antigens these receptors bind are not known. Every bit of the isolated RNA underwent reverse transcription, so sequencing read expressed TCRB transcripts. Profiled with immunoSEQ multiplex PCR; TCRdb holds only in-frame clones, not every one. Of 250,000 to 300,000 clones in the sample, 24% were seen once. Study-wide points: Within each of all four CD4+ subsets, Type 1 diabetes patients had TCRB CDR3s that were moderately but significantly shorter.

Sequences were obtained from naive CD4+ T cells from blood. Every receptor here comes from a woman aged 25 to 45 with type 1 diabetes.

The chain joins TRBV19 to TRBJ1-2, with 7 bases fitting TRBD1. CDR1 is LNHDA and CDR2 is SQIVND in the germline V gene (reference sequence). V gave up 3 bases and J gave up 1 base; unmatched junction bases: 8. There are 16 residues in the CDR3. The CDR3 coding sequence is TGTGCCAGTAGTATGACCCAGGGGGTCGGTAACTATGGCTACACCTTC. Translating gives CASSMTQGVGNYGYTF.

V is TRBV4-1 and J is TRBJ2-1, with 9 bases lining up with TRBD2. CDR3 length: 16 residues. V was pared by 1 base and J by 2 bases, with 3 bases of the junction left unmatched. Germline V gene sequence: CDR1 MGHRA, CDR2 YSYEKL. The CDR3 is CASSQGASGTYNEQFF. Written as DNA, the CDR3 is TGCGCCAGCAGCCAAGGGGCTAGCGGGACCTACAATGAGCAGTTCTTC.

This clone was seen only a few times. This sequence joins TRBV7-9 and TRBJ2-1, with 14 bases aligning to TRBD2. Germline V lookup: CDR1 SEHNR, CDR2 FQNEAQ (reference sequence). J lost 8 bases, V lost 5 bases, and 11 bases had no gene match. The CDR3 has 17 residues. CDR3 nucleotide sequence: TGTGCCAGCAGCACCCGTCGCGGGACTAGCGGGAGTGATGAGCAGTTCTTC. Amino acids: CASSTRRGTSGSDEQFF.

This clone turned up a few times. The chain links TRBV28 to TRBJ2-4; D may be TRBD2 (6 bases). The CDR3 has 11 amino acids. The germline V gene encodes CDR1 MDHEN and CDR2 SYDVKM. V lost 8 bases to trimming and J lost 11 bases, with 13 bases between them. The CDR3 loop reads CASAGNLLQYF. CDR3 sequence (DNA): TGTGCCAGCGCGGGGAACCTTCTTCAGTACTTC.

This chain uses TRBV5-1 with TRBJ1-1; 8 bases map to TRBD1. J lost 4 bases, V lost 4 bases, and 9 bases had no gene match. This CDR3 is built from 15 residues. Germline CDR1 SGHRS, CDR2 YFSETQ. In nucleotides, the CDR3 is TGCGCCAGCAGCCGACTTCGGCAGGGGGCCACTGAAGCTTTCTTT. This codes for CASSRLRQGATEAFF.

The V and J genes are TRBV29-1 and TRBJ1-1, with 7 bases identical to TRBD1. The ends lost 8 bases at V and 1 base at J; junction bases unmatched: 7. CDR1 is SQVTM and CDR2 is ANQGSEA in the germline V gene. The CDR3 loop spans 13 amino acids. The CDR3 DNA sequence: TGCAGCTTAACGCGACAGGGGAACACTGAAGCTTTCTTT. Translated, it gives CSLTRQGNTEAFF.

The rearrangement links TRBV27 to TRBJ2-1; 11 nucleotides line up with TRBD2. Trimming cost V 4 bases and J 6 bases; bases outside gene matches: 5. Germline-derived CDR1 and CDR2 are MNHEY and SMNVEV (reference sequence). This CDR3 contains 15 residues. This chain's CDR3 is CASSSLAGGGNEQFF. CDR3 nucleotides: TGTGCCAGCAGTTCCCTAGCGGGAGGAGGCAATGAGCAGTTCTTC.

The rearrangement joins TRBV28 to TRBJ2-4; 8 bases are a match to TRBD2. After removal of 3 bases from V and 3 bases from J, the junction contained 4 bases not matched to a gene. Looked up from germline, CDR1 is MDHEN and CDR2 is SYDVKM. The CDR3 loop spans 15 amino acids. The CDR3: CASSFAGGLKNIQYF. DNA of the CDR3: TGTGCCAGCAGTTTTGCGGGAGGCCTCAAAAACATTCAGTACTTC.

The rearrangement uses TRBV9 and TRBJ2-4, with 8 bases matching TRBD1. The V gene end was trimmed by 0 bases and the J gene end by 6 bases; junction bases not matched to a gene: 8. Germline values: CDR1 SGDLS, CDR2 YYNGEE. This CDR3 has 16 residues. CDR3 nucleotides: TGTGCCAGCAGCGTAGACGCAGGGGGCAGGGGAAACATTCAGTACTTC. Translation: CASSVDAGGRGNIQYF.

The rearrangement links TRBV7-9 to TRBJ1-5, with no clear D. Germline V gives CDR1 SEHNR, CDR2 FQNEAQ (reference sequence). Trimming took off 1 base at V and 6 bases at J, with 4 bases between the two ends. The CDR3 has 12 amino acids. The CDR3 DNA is TGTGCCAGCAGCTTAGACACTCAGCCCCAGCATTTT. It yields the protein CASSLDTQPQHF.

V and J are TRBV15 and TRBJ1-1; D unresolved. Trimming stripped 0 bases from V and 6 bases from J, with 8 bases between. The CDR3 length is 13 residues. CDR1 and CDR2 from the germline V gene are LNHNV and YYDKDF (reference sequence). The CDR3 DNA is TGTGCCACCAGCAGAGATACTGTTTCTGAAGCTTTCTTT. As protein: CATSRDTVSEAFF.

CDR3 sequence: CAWTPAGQGLRYF. The DNA for the CDR3 is TGTGCCTGGACCCCCGCGGGGCAGGGCCTACGGTACTTC. The rearrangement joins TRBV30 to TRBJ2-7, with D possibly being TRBD2 (6 bases). Trimming took off 4 bases at V and 12 bases at J, with 22 bases between the two ends. Germline V lookup: CDR1 GTSNPN, CDR2 SVGIG (reference sequence). The CDR3 consists of 13 residues.

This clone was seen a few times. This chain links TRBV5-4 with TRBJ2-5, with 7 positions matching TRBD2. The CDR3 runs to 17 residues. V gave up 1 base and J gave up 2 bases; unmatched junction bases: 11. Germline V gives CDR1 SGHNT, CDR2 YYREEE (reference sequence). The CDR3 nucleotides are TGTGCCAGCAGCTTGAGTATTCTGGCTAGCGGACAAGAGACCCAGTACTTC. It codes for CASSLSILASGQETQYF.

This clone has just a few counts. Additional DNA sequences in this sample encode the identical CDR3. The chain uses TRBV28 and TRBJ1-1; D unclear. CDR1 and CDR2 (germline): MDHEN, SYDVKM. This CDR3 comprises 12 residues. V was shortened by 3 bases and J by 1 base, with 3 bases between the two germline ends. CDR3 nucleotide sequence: TGTGCCAGCAGTTTCAGGAACACTGAAGCTTTCTTT. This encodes CASSFRNTEAFF.

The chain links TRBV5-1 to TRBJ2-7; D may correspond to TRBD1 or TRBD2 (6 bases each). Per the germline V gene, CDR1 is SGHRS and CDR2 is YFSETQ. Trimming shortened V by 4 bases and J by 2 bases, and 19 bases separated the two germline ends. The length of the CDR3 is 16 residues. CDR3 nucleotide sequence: TGCGCCAGCAGCCTGGGGGCCGGGACTTACGCCTACGAGCAGTACTTC. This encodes CASSLGAGTYAYEQYF.

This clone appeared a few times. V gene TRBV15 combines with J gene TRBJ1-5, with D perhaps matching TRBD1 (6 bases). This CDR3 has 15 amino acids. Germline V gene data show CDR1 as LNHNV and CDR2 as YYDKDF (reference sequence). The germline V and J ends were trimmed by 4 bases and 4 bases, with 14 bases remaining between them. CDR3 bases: TGTGCCACCAGCAATGTTATGGACAGAAATCAGCCCCAGCATTTT. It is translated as CATSNVMDRNQPQHF. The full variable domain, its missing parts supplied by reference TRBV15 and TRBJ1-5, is DAMVIQNPRYQVTQFGKPVTLSCSQTLNHNVMYWYQQKSSQAPKLLFHYYDKDFNNEADTPDNFQSRRPNTSFCFLDIRSPGLGDTAMYLCATSNVMDRNQPQHFGDGTRLSIL.

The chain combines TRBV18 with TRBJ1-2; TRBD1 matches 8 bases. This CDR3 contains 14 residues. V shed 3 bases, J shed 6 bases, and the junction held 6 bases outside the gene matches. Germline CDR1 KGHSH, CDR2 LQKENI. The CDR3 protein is CASSPRETGDGYTF. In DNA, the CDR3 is TGTGCCAGCTCACCTCGGGAGACAGGGGATGGCTACACCTTC.

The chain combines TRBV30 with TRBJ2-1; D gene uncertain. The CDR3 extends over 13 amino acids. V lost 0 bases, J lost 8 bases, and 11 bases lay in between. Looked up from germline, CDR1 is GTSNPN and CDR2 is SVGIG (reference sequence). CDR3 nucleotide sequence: TGTGCCTGGAGTGTACGTGTTCGGGATGAGCAGTTCTTC. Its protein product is CAWSVRVRDEQFF. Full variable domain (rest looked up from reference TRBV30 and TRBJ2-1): SQTIHQWPATLVQPVGSPLSLECTVEGTSNPNLYWYRQAAGRGLQLLFYSVGIGQISSEVPQNLSASRPQDRQFILSSKKLLLSDSGFYLCAWSVRVRDEQFFGPGTRLTVL.

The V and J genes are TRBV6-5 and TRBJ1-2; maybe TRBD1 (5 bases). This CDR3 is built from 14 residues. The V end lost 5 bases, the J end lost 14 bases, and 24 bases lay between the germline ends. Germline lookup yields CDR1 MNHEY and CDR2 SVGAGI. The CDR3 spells CASSAFGVTARLTF. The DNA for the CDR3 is TGTGCCAGCAGTGCATTCGGAGTGACAGCGCGTTTAACCTTC.

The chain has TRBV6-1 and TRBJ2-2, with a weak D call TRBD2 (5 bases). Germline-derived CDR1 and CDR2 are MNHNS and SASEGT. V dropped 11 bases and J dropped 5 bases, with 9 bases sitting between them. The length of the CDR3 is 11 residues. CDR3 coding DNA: TGTGCCGGGAGAGTAACCGGGGAGCTGTTTTTT. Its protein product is CAGRVTGELFF.

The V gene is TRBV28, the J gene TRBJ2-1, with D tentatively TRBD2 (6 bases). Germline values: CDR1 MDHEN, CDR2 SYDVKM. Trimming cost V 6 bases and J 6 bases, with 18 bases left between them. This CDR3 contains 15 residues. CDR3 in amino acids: CASSRGLRERNEQFF. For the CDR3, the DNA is TGTGCCAGCAGCCGGGGACTCCGGGAACGCAATGAGCAGTTCTTC. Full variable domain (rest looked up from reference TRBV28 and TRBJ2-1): DVKVTQSSRYLVKRTGEKVFLECVQDMDHENMFWYRQDPGLGLRLIYFSYDVKMKEKGDIPEGYSVSREKKERFSLILESASTNQTSMYLCASSRGLRERNEQFFGPGTRLTVL.

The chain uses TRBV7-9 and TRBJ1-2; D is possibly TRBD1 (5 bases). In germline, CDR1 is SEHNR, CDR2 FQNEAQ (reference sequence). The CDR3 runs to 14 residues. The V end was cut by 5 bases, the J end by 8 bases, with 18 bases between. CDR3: CASSPVQGEGGYTF. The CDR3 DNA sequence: TGTGCCAGCAGCCCAGTCCAGGGTGAAGGCGGCTACACCTTC.

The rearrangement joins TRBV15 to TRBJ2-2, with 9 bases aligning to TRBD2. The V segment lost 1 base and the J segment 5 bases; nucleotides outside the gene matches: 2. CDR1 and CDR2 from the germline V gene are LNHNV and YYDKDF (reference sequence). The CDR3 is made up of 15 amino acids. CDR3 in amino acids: CATSRGAGGTGELFF. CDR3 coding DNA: TGTGCCACCAGCAGAGGAGCGGGAGGAACCGGGGAGCTGTTTTTT. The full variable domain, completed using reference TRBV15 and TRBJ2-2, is DAMVIQNPRYQVTQFGKPVTLSCSQTLNHNVMYWYQQKSSQAPKLLFHYYDKDFNNEADTPDNFQSRRPNTSFCFLDIRSPGLGDTAMYLCATSRGAGGTGELFFGEGSRLTVL.

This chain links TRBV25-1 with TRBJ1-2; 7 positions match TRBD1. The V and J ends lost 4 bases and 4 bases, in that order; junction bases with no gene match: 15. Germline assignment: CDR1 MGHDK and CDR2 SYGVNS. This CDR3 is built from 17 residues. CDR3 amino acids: CASSAGDSSTLIYGYTF. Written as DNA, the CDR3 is TGTGCCAGCAGTGCAGGGGACAGCTCCACTTTGATCTATGGCTACACCTTC.

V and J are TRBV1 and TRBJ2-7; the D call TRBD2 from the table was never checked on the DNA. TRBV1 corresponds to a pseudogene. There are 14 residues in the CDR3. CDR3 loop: CTSTVRRPTYEQYF. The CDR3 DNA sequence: TGCACCAGCACGGTTCGGCGGCCCACCTACGAGCAGTACTTC.

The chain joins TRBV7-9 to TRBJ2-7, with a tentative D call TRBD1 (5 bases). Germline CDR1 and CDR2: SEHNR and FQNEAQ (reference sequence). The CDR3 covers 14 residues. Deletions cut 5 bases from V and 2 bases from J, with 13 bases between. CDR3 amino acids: CASSPKTVTYEQYF. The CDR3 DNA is TGTGCCAGCAGCCCTAAGACAGTTACCTACGAGCAGTACTTC.

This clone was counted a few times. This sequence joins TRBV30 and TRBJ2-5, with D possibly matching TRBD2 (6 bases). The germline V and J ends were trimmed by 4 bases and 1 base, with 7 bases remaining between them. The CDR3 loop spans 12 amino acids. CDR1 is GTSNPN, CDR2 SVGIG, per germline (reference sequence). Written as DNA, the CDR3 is TGTGCCTGGAAGGAGGGCCAAGAGACCCAGTACTTC. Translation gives CAWKEGQETQYF.

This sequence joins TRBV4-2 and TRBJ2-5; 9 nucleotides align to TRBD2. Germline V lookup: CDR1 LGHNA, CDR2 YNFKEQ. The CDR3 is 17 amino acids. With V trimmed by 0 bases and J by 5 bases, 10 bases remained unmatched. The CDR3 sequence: CASSQDSLAGRVETQYF. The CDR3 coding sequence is TGTGCCAGCAGCCAAGATTCCCTAGCGGGACGGGTGGAGACCCAGTACTTC.

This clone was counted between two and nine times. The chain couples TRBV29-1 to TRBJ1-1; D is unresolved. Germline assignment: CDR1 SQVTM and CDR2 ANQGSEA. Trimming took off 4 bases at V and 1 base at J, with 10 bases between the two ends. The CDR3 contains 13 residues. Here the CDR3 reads CSVAPQENTEAFF. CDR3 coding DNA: TGCAGCGTTGCCCCCCAGGAGAACACTGAAGCTTTCTTT.

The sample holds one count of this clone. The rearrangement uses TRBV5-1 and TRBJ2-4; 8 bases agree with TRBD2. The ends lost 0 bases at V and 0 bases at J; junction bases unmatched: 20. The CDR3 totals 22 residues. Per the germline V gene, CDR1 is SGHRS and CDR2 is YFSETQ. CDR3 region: CASSLGLTGQRETEAAKNIQYF. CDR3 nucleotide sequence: TGCGCCAGCAGCTTGGGACTGACTGGACAGCGGGAGACAGAAGCAGCCAAAAACATTCAGTACTTC.

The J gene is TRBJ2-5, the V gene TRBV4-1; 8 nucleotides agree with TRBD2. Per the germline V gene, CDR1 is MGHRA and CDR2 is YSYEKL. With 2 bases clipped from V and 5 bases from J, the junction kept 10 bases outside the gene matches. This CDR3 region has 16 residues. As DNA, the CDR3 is TGCGCCAGCAGCCAAACGGGGGGGGGCCACGAGGAGACCCAGTACTTC. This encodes CASSQTGGGHEETQYF.

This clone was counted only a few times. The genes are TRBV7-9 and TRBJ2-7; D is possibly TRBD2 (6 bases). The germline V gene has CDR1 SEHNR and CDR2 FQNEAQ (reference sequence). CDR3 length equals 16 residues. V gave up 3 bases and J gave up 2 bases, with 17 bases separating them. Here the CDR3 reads CASSFRRDSWAYEQYF. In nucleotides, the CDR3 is TGTGCCAGCAGCTTCCGAAGGGACTCCTGGGCCTACGAGCAGTACTTC.